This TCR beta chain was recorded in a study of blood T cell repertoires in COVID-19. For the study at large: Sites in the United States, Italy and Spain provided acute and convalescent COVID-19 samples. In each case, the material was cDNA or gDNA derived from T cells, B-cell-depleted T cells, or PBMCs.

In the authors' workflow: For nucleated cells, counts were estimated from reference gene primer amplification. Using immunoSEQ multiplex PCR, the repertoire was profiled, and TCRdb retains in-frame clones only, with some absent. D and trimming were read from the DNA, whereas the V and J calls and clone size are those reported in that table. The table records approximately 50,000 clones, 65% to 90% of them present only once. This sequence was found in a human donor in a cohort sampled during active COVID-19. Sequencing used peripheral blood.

The CDR3 DNA reads as TGTGCCAGCAGTTTAACCGAGGGGGCCTACGAGCAGTACTTC. It encodes CASSLTEGAYEQYF. The rearrangement joins TRBV27 to TRBJ2-7; possibly TRBD1 for D (6 bases). V was trimmed by 2 bases and J by 2 bases, leaving 10 bases between them. The CDR3 extends over 14 amino acids. Germline CDR1 and CDR2: MNHEY and SMNVEV (reference sequence).